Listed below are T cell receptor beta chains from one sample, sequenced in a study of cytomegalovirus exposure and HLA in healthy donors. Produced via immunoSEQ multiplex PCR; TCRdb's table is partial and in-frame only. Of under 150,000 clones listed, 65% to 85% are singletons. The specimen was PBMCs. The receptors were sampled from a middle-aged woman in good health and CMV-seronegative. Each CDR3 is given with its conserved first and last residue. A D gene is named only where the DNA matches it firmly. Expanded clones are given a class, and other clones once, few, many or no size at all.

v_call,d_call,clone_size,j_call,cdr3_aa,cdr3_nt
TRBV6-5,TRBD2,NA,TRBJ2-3,CASSYSPSGDTDTQYF,TGTGCCAGCAGTTACTCACCTAGCGGGGACACAGATACGCAGTATTTT
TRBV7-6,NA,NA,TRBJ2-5,CASSPEVGETQYF,TGTGCCAGCAGCCCCGAGGTAGGAGAGACCCAGTACTTC
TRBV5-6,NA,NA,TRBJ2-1,CASSWGGTVLREQFF,TGTGCCAGCAGCTGGGGCGGGACCGTACTTCGGGAGCAGTTCTTC
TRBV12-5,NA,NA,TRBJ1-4,CAEGQGLYATNEKLFF,TGTGCCGAGGGGCAGGGGCTATATGCAACTAATGAAAAACTGTTTTTT
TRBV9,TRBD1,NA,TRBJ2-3,CASSVDGTGVPDTQYF,TGTGCCAGCAGCGTAGACGGGACAGGGGTCCCAGATACGCAGTATTTT
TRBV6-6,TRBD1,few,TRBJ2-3,CASSYRPGGSPDTQYF,TGTGCCAGCAGTTACAGGCCAGGGGGTAGCCCAGATACGCAGTATTTT
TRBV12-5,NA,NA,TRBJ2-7,CASGPRPDPGTSSSYEQYF,TGTGCTAGTGGTCCCCGGCCAGATCCCGGGACTTCGAGCTCCTACGAGCAGTACTTC
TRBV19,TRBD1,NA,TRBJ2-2,CASSNDRGTTGELFF,TGTGCCAGTAGCAACGACAGGGGCACAACCGGGGAGCTGTTTTTT
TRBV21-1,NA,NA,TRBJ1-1,CASSNAGQGFFSTNTEAFF,TGTGCCAGCAGCAACGCCGGACAGGGGTTCTTTTCTACGAACACTGAAGCTTTCTTT
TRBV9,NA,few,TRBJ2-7,CASSVVQGGTPPYF,TGTGCCAGCAGCGTAGTCCAGGGGGGTACCCCTCCGTACTTC
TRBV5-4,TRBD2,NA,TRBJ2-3,CASSLGLAGVADTQYF,TGTGCCAGCAGCTTGGGGCTAGCGGGAGTGGCAGATACGCAGTATTTT
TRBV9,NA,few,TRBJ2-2,CASSEAHSFAGELFF,TGTGCCAGCAGCGAAGCCCATAGCTTCGCCGGGGAGCTGTTTTTT
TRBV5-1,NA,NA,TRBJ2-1,CASSMEADYNEQFF,TGCGCCAGCAGCATGGAGGCGGATTACAATGAGCAGTTCTTC
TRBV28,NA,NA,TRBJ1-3,CASSLTGSGNTIYF,TGTGCCAGCAGTTTAACGGGGTCCGGAAACACCATATATTTT
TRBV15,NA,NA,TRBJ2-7,CATSLKPERSYEQYF,TGTGCCACCAGCCTGAAACCCGAGAGGTCCTACGAGCAGTACTTC
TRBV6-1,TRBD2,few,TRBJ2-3,CASTLAGARDTQYF,TGTGCCAGCACTCTAGCGGGAGCAAGAGATACGCAGTATTTT
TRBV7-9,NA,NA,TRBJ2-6,CASIDRTDPSGANVLTF,TGTGCCAGCATCGACAGGACGGACCCCTCTGGGGCCAACGTCCTGACTTTC
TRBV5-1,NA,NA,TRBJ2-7,CASSFDMPPYEQYF,TGCGCCAGCAGCTTTGACATGCCCCCCTACGAGCAGTACTTC
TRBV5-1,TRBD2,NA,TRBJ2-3,CASSSGSGRPSTDTQYF,TGCGCCAGCTCCTCAGGGAGCGGGAGGCCTAGCACAGATACGCAGTATTTT
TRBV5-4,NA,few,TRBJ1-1,CASTLQGMNTEAFF,TGTGCCAGCACCCTACAGGGCATGAACACTGAAGCTTTCTTT
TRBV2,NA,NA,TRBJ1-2,CASSEGRQRGYTF,TGTGCCAGCAGTGAAGGGCGACAGCGCGGCTACACCTTC
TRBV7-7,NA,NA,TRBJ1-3,CASSSGLSAGNTIYF,TGTGCCAGCAGCTCGGGACTCTCGGCTGGAAACACCATATATTTT
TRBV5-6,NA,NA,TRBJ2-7,CASSLDGDNSYEQYF,TGTGCCAGCAGCTTGGACGGGGACAACAGCTACGAGCAGTACTTC
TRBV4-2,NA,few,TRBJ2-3,CASSVPVRGGYF,TGTGCCAGCAGCGTCCCAGTCAGGGGCGGGTATTTT
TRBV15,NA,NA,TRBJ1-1,CATSRTKDRGTEAFF,TGTGCCACCAGCAGAACCAAGGACAGAGGGACTGAAGCTTTCTTT
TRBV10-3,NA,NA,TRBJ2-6,CAIGRTAGETGANVLTF,TGTGCCATCGGGCGGACAGCCGGGGAAACTGGGGCCAACGTCCTGACTTTC
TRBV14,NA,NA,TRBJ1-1,CASSQGQRRNTEAFF,TGTGCCAGCAGCCAAGGACAGCGAAGGAACACTGAAGCTTTCTTT
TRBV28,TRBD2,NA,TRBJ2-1,CASSLTAGGLNEQFF,TGTGCCAGCAGTTTAACAGCGGGGGGGCTAAATGAGCAGTTCTTC
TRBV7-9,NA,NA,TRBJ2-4,CASSLDRNSQYF,TGTGCCAGCAGCTTAGACAGAAACAGTCAGTACTTC